Many counts were recorded for the clone carrying this T cell receptor beta chain. The team produced cDNA through 5'RACE using 10-nucleotide random UMIs. TCRdb reprocessed the 5' RACE reads via MiXCR and lists one record per CDR3 protein. The data hold approximately 44,000 distinct CDR3 sequences, with about 14% observed a single time. This specimen comes from a study of neurological immune-mediated disorders. This CDR3 contains 15 residues. Trimming left V 1 base short and J 8 bases short, with 17 bases between. Per germline, CDR1 DFQATT and CDR2 SNEGSKA (reference sequence). The sequence was collected from a woman in her sixties or seventies with HTLV-1-associated myelopathy (HAM/TSP). Sequenced: CD4+ T cells from blood. The chain is built from TRBV20-1 and TRBJ1-4, with D possibly being TRBD1 (5 bases). The CDR3 loop is CSARAGGARGEKLFF. Written as DNA, the CDR3 is TGCAGTGCTAGAGCGGGAGGGGCGCGAGGGGAAAAACTGTTTTTT.